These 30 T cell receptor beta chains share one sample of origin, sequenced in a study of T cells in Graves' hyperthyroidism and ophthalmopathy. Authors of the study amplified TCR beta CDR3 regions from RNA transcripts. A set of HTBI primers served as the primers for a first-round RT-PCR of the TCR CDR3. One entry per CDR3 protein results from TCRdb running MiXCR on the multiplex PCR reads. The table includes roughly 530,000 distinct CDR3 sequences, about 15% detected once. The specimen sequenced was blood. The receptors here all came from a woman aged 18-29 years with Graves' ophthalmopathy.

The CDR3 DNA is TGCGCCAGCAGCCAAGGGGGGACGTATAGCAATCAGCCCCAGCATTTT. It encodes CASSQGGTYSNQPQHF. The chain carries TRBV4-1 and TRBJ1-5; D might be TRBD1 (5 bases). V was cut by 1 base and J by 0 bases, with 10 bases left in between. In germline, CDR1 is MGHRA, CDR2 YSYEKL. This CDR3 has 16 amino acids.

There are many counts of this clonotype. Here the CDR3 DNA reads TGTGCCTGGAGACGGGGAAACACCATATATTTT. Protein: CAWRRGNTIYF. V gene TRBV30 combines with J gene TRBJ1-3; D uncertain. Trimming left V 3 bases short and J 4 bases short, with 4 bases between. The V gene's germline CDR1 is GTSNPN and CDR2 SVGIG (reference sequence). This CDR3 has 11 residues.

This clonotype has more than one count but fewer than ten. The CDR3 sequence is CSATPPTTNYGYTF. CDR3 DNA sequence: TGCAGTGCTACACCCCCGACAACTAACTATGGCTACACCTTC. The chain couples TRBV20-1 to TRBJ1-2; D unclear. V lost 4 bases, J lost 0 bases, and 12 bases lay in between. The germline V gene encodes CDR1 DFQATT and CDR2 SNEGSKA (reference sequence). The CDR3 extends over 14 amino acids.

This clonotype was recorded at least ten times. The CDR3 spells CASSPKGQDEKLFF. CDR3 nucleotides: TGTGCCAGCTCACCAAAGGGACAGGATGAAAAACTGTTTTTT. The gene calls are TRBV18 and TRBJ1-4; 8 bases are a match to TRBD1. The length of the CDR3 is 14 residues. The junction had 2 bases not matched to a gene; V was cut back by 2 bases and J by 6 bases. In germline, CDR1 is KGHSH, CDR2 LQKENI. The full variable domain, rest sourced from reference TRBV18 and TRBJ1-4, is NAGVMQNPRHLVRRRGQEARLRCSPMKGHSHVYWYRQLPEEGLKFMVYLQKENIIDESGMPKERFSAEFPKEGPSILRIQQVVRGDSAAYFCASSPKGQDEKLFFGSGTQLSVL.

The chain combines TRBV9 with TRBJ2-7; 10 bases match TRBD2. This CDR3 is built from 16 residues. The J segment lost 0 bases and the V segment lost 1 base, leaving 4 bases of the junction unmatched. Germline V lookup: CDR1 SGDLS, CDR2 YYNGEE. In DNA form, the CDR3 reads TGTGCCAGCAGCGTATCAGGACTAGCGGTCTCCTACGAGCAGTACTTC. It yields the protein CASSVSGLAVSYEQYF.

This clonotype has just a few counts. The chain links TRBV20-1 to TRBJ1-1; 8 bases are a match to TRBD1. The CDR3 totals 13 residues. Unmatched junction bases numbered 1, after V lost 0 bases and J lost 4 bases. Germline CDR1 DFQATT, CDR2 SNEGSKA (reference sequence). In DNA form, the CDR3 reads TGCAGTGCTAGAGAGACAGGGGTCACTGAAGCTTTCTTT. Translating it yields CSARETGVTEAFF.

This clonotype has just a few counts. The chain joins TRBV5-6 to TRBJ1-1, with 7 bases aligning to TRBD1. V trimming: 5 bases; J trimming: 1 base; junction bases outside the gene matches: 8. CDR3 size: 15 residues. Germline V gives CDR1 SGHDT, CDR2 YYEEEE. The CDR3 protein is CASRTTTGRNTEAFF. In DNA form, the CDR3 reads TGTGCCAGCAGAACAACGACAGGGAGGAACACTGAAGCTTTCTTT. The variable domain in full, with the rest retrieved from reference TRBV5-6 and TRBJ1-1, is DAGVTQSPTHLIKTRGQQVTLRCSPKSGHDTVSWYQQALGQGPQFIFQYYEEEERQRGNFPDRFSGHQFPNYSSELNVNALLLGDSALYLCASRTTTGRNTEAFFGQGTRLTVV.

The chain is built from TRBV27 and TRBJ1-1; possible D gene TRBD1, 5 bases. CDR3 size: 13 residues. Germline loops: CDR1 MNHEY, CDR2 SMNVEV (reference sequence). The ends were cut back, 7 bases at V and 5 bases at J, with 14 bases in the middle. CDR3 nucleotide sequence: TGTGCCAGCACCGGCGGCAGGGCAACTGAAGCTTTCTTT. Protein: CASTGGRATEAFF.

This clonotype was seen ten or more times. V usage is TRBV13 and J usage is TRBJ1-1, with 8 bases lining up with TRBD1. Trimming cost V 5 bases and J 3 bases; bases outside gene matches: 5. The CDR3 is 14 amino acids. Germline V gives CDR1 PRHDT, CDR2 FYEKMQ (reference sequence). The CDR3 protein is CASSVTGGDTEAFF. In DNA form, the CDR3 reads TGTGCCAGCAGCGTTACAGGGGGGGACACTGAAGCTTTCTTT.

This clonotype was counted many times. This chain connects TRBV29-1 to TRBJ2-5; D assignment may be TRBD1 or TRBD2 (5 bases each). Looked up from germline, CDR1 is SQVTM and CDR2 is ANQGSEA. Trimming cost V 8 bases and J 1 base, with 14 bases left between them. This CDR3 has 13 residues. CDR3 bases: TGCAGCCTTGGGACGGGAATCCAAGAGACCCAGTACTTC. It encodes CSLGTGIQETQYF.

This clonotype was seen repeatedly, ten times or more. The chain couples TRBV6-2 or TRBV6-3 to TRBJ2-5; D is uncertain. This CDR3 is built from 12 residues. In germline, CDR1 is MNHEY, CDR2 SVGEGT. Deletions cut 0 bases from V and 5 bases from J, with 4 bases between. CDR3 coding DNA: TGTGCCAGCAGTTACTCGACGGAGACCCAGTACTTC. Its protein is CASSYSTETQYF.

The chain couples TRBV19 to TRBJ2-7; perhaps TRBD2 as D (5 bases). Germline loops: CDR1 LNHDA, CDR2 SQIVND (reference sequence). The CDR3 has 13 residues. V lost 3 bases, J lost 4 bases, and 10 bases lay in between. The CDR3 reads CASSISPGYEQYF. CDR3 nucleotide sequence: TGTGCCAGTAGTATCAGCCCGGGGTACGAGCAGTACTTC.

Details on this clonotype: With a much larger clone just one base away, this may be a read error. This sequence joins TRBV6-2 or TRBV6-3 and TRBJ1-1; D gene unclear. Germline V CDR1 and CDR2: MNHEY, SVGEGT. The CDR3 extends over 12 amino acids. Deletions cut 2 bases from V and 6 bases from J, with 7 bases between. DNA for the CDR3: TGTGCCAGCAGTTACGGGAGAGCTGAAGCTTTCTTT. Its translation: CASSYGRAEAFF.

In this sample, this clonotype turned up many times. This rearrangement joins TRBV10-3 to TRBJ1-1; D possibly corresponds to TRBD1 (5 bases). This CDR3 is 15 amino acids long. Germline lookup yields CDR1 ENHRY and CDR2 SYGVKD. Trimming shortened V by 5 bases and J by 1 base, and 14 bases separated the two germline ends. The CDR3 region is CAISLGLGANTEAFF. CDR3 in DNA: TGTGCCATCAGTTTAGGGCTCGGGGCGAACACTGAAGCTTTCTTT.

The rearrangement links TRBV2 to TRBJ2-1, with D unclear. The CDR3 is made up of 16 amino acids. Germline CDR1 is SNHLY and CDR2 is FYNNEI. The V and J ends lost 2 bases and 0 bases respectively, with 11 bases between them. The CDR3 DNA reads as TGTGCCAGCAGTGAAAGCCTGGAGAGCTCCTACAATGAGCAGTTCTTC. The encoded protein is CASSESLESSYNEQFF.

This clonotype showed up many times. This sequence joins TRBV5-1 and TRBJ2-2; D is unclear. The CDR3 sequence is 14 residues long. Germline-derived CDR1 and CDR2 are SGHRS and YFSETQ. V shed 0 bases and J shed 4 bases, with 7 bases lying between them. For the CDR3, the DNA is TGCGCCAGCAGCTTGGTCACGGGCACCGGGGAGCTGTTTTTT. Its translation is CASSLVTGTGELFF.

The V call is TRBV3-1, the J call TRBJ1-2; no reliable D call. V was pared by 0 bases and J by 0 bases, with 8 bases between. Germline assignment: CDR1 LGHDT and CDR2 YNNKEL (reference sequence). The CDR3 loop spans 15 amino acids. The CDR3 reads CASSQEDGTNYGYTF. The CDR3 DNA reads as TGTGCCAGCAGCCAAGAAGACGGTACTAACTATGGCTACACCTTC.

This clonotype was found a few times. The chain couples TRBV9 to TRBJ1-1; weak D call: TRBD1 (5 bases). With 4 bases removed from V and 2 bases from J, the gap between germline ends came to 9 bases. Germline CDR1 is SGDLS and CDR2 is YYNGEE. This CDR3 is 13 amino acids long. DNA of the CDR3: TGTGCCAGCAGCACCAGGGCTAACACTGAAGCTTTCTTT. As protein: CASSTRANTEAFF.

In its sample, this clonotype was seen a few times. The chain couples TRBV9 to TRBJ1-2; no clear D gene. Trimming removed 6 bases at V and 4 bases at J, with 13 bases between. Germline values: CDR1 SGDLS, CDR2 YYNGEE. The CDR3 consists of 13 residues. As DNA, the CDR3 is TGTGCCAGCAACCCAGGCAGAGGCTATGGCTACACCTTC. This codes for CASNPGRGYGYTF.

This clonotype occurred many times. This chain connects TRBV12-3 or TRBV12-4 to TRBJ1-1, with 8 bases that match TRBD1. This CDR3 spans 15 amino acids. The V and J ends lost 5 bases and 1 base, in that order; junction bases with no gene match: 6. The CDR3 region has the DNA TGTGCCAGCAGTAAGACAGGGGTTCGGAACACTGAAGCTTTCTTT. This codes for CASSKTGVRNTEAFF.

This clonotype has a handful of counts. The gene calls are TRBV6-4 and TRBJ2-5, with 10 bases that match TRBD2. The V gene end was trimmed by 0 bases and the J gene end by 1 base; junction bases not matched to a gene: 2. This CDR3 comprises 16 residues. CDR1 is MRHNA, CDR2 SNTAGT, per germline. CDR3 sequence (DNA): TGTGCCAGCAGTGACTCGGCTAGCGGGGGCCAAGAGACCCAGTACTTC. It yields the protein CASSDSASGGQETQYF.

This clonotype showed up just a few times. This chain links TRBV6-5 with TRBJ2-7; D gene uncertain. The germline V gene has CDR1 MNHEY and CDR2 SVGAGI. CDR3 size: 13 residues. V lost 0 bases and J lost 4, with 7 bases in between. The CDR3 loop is CASSYSHSYEQYF. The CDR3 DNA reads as TGTGCCAGCAGTTACTCGCACAGTTACGAGCAGTACTTC.

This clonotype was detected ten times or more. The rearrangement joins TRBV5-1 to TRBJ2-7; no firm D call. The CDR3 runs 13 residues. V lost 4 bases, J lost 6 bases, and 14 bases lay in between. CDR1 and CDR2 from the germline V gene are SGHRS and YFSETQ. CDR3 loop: CASSATIVGEQYF. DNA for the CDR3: TGCGCCAGCAGCGCCACTATAGTCGGCGAGCAGTACTTC.

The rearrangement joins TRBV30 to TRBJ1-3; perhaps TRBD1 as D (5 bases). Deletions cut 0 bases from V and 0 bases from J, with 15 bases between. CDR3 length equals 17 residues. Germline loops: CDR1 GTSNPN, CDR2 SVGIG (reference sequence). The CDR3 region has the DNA TGTGCCTGGAGTGTAATGGCAGGGAAGATCTCTGGAAACACCATATATTTT. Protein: CAWSVMAGKISGNTIYF.

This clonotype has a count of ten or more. As DNA, the CDR3 is TGTGCCAGCAGCTTAGTTGAGCGCACTGAAGCTTTCTTT. Its translation is CASSLVERTEAFF. This chain uses TRBV7-9 with TRBJ1-1; no reliable D call. Trimming took off 1 base at V and 4 bases at J, with 7 bases between the two ends. There are 13 residues in the CDR3. Germline V lookup: CDR1 SEHNR, CDR2 FQNEAQ (reference sequence).

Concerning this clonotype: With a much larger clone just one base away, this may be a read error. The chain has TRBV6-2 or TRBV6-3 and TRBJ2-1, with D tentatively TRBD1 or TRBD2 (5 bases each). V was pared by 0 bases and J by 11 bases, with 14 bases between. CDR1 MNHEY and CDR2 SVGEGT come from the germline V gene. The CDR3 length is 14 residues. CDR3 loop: CASSYSGRGHQQFF. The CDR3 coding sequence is TGTGCCAGCAGTTACTCAGGACGGGGCCACCAGCAGTTCTTC.

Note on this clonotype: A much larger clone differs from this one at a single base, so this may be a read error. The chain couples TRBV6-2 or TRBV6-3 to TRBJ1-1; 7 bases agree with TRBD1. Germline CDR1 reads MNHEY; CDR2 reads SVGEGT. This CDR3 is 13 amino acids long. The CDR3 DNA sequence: TGTGCCAGCAGACTGGGACAGAACAGTGAAGCTTTCTTT. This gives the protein CASRLGQNSEAFF.

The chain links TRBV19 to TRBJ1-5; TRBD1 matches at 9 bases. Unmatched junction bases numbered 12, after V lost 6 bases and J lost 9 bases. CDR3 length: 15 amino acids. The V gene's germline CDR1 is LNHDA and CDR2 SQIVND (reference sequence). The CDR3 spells CASSRAQGADRPQHF. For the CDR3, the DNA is TGTGCCAGTAGCCGTGCACAGGGGGCGGATCGGCCCCAGCATTTT.

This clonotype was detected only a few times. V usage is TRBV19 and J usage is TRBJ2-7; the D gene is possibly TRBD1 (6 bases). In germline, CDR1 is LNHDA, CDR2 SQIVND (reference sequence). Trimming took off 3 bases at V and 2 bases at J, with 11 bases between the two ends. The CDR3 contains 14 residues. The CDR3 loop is CASSMGRGTYEQYF. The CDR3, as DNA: TGTGCCAGTAGTATGGGCAGGGGCACCTACGAGCAGTACTTC.

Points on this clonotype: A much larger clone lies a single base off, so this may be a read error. The CDR3 DNA sequence: TGTGCCTGGAGTACGCAGGGAAGAGGTCAGCCCCAGTATTTT. This codes for CAWSTQGRGQPQYF. The rearrangement links TRBV30 to TRBJ1-5, with D possibly TRBD1 on 5 matching bases. Judging by the DNA end, TRBJ2-3 fits better; the J call may be wrong. The CDR3 runs 14 residues. Germline V gene sequence: CDR1 GTSNPN, CDR2 SVGIG (reference sequence).